The sequence of this TCR beta chain was determined in a study of T cells in Graves' hyperthyroidism and ophthalmopathy. Findings of the study overall: Ophthalmopathy onset followed model prediction by a median about six months.

This clonotype was seen repeatedly, ten times or more. Its antigen is still unknown. This CDR3 is built from 15 residues. Germline CDR1 is SGHVS and CDR2 is FQNEAQ. With 5 bases clipped from V and 6 bases from J, the junction kept 10 bases outside the gene matches. The source material, RNA transcripts, was used to amplify TCR beta CDR3 regions. First-round RT-PCR with HTBI primers amplified the TCR CDR3 region. TCRdb processed the multiplex PCR reads anew with MiXCR; each CDR3 protein has one entry. Here the sample spans approximately 330,000 distinct CDR3 sequences, around 20% being singletons. The receptor was isolated from a woman aged 45 to 65 with Graves' hyperthyroidism. Material for sequencing was blood. The chain recombines TRBV7-8 with TRBJ2-3; 8 nucleotides agree with TRBD2. DNA for the CDR3: TGTGCCAGCAGCCCATCGAATAGCGGGGAGGATACGCAGTATTTT. Amino acids: CASSPSNSGEDTQYF.